This T cell receptor beta chain comes out of a study of blood T cell repertoires in COVID-19. On the study more broadly: Samples taken during acute and convalescent COVID-19 were collected in the United States, Italy and Spain. T cells, B-cell-depleted T cells, or PBMCs supplied cDNA or gDNA.

Data came from immunoSEQ multiplex PCR; TCRdb stores just in-frame clones and leaves some out. The table lists more than 250,000 clones, around 89% of them singletons, with around 1.2% in the top ten. Germline loops: CDR1 SEHNR, CDR2 FQNEAQ (reference sequence). The CDR3 consists of 16 residues. Deletions cut 4 bases from V and 3 bases from J, with 13 bases between. Input material: PBMCs or T cells enriched from blood (not recorded which). This sequence joins TRBV7-9 and TRBJ1-6, with D perhaps matching TRBD1 (5 bases). The sequence came from a woman in her forties with acute COVID-19. The CDR3 spells CASSSTRQNYNSPLHF. The CDR3 region has the DNA TGTGCCAGCAGCTCAACCCGACAGAACTATAATTCACCCCTCCACTTT.